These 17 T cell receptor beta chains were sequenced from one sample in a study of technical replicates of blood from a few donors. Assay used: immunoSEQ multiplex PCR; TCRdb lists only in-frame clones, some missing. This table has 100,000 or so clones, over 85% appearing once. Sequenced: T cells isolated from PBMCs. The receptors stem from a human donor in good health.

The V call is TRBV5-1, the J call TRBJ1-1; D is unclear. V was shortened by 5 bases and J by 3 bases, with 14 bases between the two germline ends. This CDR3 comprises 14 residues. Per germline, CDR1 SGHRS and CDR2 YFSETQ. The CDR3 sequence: CASSVEVPDTEAFF. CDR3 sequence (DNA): TGCGCCAGCAGTGTCGAGGTTCCGGACACTGAAGCTTTCTTT. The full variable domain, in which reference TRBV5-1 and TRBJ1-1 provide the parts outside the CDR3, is KAGVTQTPRYLIKTRGQQVTLSCSPISGHRSVSWYQQTPGQGLQFLFEYFSETQRNKGNFPGRFSGRQFSNSRSEMNVSTLELGDSALYLCASSVEVPDTEAFFGQGTRLTVV.

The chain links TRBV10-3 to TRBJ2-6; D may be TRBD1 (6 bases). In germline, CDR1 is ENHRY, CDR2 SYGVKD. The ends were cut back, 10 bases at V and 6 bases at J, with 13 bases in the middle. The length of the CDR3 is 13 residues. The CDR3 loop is CATNPGQANVLTF. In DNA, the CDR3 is TGTGCCACTAACCCGGGACAGGCCAACGTCCTGACTTTC.

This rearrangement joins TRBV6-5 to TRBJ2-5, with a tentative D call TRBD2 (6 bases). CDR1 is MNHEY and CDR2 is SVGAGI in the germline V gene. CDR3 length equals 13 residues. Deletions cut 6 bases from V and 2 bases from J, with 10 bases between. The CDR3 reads CASREGWQETQYF. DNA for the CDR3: TGTGCCAGCAGGGAGGGTTGGCAAGAGACCCAGTACTTC.

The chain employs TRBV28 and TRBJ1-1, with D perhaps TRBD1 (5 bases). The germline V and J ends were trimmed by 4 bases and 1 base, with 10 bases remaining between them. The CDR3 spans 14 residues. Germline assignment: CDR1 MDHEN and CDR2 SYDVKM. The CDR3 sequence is CASSSRGGNTEAFF. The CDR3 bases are TGTGCCAGCAGTTCGCGGGGGGGGAACACTGAAGCTTTCTTT.

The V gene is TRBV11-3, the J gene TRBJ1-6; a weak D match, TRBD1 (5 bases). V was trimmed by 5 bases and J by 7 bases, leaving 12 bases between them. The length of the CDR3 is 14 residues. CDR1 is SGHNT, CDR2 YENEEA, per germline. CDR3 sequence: CASSPAGQNSPLHF. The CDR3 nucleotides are TGTGCCAGCAGCCCCGCAGGGCAAAATTCACCCCTCCACTTT.

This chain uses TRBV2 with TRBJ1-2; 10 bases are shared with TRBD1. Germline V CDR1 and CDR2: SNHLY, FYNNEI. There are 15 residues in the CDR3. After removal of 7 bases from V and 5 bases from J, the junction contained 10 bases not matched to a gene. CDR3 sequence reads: CASTPGQGRGYGYTF. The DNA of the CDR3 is TGTGCCAGCACCCCGGGACAGGGGAGGGGGTATGGCTACACCTTC. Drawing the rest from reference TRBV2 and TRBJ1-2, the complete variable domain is EPEVTQTPSHQVTQMGQEVILRCVPISNHLYFYWYRQILGQKVEFLVSFYNNEISEKSEIFDDQFSVERPDGSNFTLKIRSTKLEDSAMYFCASTPGQGRGYGYTFGSGTRLTVV.

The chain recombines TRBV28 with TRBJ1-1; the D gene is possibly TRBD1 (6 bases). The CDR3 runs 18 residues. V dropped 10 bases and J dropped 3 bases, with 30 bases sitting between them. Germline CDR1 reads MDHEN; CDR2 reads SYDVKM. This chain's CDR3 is CATHGSENRAFLDTEAFF. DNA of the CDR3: TGTGCCACCCATGGATCTGAGAACAGGGCTTTTCTCGACACTGAAGCTTTCTTT.

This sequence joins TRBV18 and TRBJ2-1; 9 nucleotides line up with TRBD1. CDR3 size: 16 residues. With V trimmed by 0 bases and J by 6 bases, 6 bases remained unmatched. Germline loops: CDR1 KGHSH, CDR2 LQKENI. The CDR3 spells CASSPPWGQGSNEQFF. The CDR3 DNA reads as TGTGCCAGCTCACCACCGTGGGGACAGGGTTCCAATGAGCAGTTCTTC.

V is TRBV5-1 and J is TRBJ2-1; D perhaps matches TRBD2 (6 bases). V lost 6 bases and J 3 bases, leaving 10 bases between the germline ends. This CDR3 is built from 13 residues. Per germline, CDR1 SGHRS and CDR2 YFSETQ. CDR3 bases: TGCGCCAGCAAAGTGGGGGGCTACAATGAGCAGTTCTTC. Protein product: CASKVGGYNEQFF. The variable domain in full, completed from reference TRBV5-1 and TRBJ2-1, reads KAGVTQTPRYLIKTRGQQVTLSCSPISGHRSVSWYQQTPGQGLQFLFEYFSETQRNKGNFPGRFSGRQFSNSRSEMNVSTLELGDSALYLCASKVGGYNEQFFGPGTRLTVL.

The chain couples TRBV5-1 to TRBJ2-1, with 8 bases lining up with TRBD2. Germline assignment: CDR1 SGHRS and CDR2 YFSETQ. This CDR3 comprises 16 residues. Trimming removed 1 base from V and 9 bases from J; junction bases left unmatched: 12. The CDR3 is CASSLTPSGPSREQFF. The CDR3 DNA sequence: TGCGCCAGCAGCTTGACCCCTAGCGGGCCTAGTCGTGAGCAGTTCTTC.

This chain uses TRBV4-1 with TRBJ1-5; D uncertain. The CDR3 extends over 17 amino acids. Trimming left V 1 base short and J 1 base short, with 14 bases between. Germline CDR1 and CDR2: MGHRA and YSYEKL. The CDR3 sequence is CASSQGPRGWSNQPQHF. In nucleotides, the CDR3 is TGCGCCAGCAGCCAAGGCCCTCGGGGTTGGAGCAATCAGCCCCAGCATTTT.

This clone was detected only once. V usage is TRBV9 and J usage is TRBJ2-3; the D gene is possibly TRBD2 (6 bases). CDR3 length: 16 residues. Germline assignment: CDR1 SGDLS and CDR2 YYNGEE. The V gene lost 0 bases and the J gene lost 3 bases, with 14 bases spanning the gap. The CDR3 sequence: CASSVVGGIVTDTQYF. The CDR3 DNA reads TGTGCCAGCAGCGTAGTTGGCGGGATAGTAACAGATACGCAGTATTTT.

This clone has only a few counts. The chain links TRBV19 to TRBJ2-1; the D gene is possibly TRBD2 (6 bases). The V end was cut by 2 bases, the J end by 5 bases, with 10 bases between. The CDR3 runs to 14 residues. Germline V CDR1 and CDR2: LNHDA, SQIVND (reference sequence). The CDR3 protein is CASSISLADNEQFF. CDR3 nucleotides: TGTGCCAGTAGTATATCACTAGCAGACAATGAGCAGTTCTTC. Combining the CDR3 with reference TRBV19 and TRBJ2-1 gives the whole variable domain DGGITQSPKYLFRKEGQNVTLSCEQNLNHDAMYWYRQDPGQGLRLIYYSQIVNDFQKGDIAEGYSVSREKKESFPLTVTSAQKNPTAFYLCASSISLADNEQFFGPGTRLTVL.

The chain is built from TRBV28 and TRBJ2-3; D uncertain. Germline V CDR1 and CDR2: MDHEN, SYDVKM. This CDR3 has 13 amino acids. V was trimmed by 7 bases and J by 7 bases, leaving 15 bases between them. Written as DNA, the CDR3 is TGTGCCAGCACTCGTTCCTCGGTGAATACGCAGTATTTT. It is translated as CASTRSSVNTQYF.

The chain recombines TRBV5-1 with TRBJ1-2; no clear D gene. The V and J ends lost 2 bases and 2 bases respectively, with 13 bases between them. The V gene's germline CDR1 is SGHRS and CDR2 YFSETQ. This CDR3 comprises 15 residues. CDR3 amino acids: CASSFFGRTNYGYTF. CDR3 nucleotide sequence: TGCGCCAGCAGCTTCTTTGGGAGGACCAACTATGGCTACACCTTC.

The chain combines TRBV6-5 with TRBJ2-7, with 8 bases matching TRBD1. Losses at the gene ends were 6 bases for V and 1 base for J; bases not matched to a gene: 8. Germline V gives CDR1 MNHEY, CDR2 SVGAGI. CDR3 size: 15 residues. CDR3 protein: CASRRQGLTSYEQYF. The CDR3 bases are TGTGCCAGCAGGAGACAGGGGCTAACTTCCTACGAGCAGTACTTC.

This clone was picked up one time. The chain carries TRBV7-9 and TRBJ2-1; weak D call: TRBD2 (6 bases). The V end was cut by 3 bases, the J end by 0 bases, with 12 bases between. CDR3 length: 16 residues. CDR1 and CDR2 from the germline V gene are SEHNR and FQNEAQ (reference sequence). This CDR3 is CASSFSGSSSYNEQFF. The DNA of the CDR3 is TGTGCCAGCAGCTTTTCCGGGAGCTCCTCCTACAATGAGCAGTTCTTC.